Sequencing of this T cell receptor beta chain was carried out in a study of metastatic and nonmetastatic thyroid tumors. Study details: For malignant and benign thyroid patients, tumor or nodule tissue and blood were the sources whose repertoires were compared.

Before thyroid surgery, none of the patients had received any treatment. TCRdb ran MiXCR on the PCR reads. The repertoire holds 20,000 or so clones, with 12% as singletons. This clone was detected only a few times. This TCR derives from a male donor with papillary thyroid cancer or a benign thyroid nodule (not recorded which). Some clones in this sample may be carry-over from other donors' samples. The sample taken for sequencing was blood.

This CDR3 is CASSEGTSGKYNEQFF. The CDR3 nucleotides read TGTGCCAGCAGTGAAGGAACTAGCGGGAAATACAATGAGCAGTTCTTC. The gene calls are TRBV25-1 and TRBJ2-1; 10 positions agree with TRBD2. Germline V CDR1 and CDR2: MGHDK, SYGVNS. The CDR3 has 16 amino acids. J lost 4 bases, V lost 2 bases, and 5 bases had no gene match.